This entry is about one T cell receptor (beta chain). V lost 0 bases and J lost 0, with 18 bases in between. The CDR3 is made up of 19 amino acids. Germline values: CDR1 SGDLS, CDR2 YYNGEE. These data belong to a study of control samples from healthy donors and cancer patients. The protocol was immunoSEQ multiplex PCR, while the TCRdb copy is restricted to in-frame clones and leaves out a portion. The sample records over 200,000 clones, over 75% being singletons. The chain couples TRBV9 to TRBJ1-4; TRBD1 might be the D (6 bases). The material sequenced was PBMCs. The receptor was isolated from a woman aged 55-70 years with lung cancer. The CDR3 sequence is CASSVGIGQGTATNEKLFF. Here the CDR3 DNA reads TGTGCCAGCAGCGTAGGGATTGGTCAGGGGACTGCAACTAATGAAAAACTGTTTTTT.